A single TCR beta chain is shown here with its context. These data come from a study of blood T cell repertoires in COVID-19. Assay: immunoSEQ multiplex PCR; the TCRdb copy retains only in-frame clones and omits some. The sample includes under 350,000 clones, about four fifths of them seen just once. Germline V gene sequence: CDR1 WSHSY, CDR2 SAAADI. The V end was cut by 3 bases, the J end by 4 bases, with 13 bases between. The CDR3 extends over 15 amino acids. The chain has TRBV10-2 and TRBJ2-1, with unresolved D. The TCR sequence derives from a woman aged 45-59 years who had recovered from COVID-19. The sequenced sample consisted of peripheral blood. The CDR3 nucleotides are TGCGCCAGCAGTGACGGAGCGCCTAATTACAATGAGCAGTTCTTC. Translated, it gives CASSDGAPNYNEQFF.